The sequence of this TCR beta chain was determined in a study of cytomegalovirus exposure and HLA in healthy donors. Findings of the study overall: In a later analysis, specific HLA alleles were associated with about 18,000 TCR beta sequences at a 0.05 false discovery rate.

CDR3 length: 16 residues. Germline values: CDR1 MGHRA, CDR2 YSYEKL. V shed 4 bases and J 4 bases; nucleotides not matched to a gene: 9. Researchers ran the PCR with 60 Vbeta and 13 Jbeta primers. The repertoire was sequenced with immunoSEQ multiplex PCR; TCRdb's copy has only in-frame clones and lacks some. This sample's table reports 25,000 to 40,000 clones. Regarding this clone: Antigen: not known.

The source of this sequence is a woman aged 40 to 50 in good health and CMV-seropositive. Sequencing was performed on PBMCs. The chain carries TRBV4-1 and TRBJ2-3; 9 nucleotides align to TRBD2. This chain's CDR3 is CASSLPTSGSPDTQYF. In DNA, the CDR3 is TGCGCCAGCAGCCTCCCGACTAGCGGATCCCCAGATACGCAGTATTTT.